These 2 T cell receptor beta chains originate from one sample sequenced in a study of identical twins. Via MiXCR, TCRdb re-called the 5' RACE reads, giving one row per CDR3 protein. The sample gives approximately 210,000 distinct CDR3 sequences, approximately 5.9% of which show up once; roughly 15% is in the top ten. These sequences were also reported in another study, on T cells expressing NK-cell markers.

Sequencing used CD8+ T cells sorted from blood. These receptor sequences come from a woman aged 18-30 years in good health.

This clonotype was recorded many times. CDR3 sequence: CASTDPGSHNEQFF. The CDR3 nucleotides read TGTGCCAGCACTGACCCGGGATCCCACAATGAGCAGTTCTTC. The rearrangement joins TRBV12-3 or TRBV12-4 to TRBJ2-1; possible D gene TRBD2, 5 bases. The CDR3 extends over 14 amino acids. V was cut by 7 bases and J by 5 bases, with 15 bases left in between.

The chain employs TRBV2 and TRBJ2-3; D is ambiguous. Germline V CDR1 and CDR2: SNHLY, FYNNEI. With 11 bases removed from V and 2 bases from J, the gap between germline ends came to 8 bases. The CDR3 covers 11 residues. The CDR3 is CAQIHTDTQYF. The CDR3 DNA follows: TGTGCCCAAATCCACACAGATACGCAGTATTTT.